Sequencing of this T cell receptor beta chain was carried out in a study of blood T cell repertoires in COVID-19. In the study overall: T cells, B-cell-depleted T cells, or PBMCs provided the cDNA or gDNA that served as material.

This CDR3 is 13 amino acids long. CDR1 MDHEN and CDR2 SYDVKM come from the germline V gene. V lost 6 bases to trimming and J lost 4 bases; unmatched junction nucleotides: 5. Researchers sorted participants into cohorts using their self-reported clinical history. Authors' data handling: Reference gene primer amplification gave nucleated cell count estimates. Only in-frame clones appear in the TCRdb table, and some are missing; sequencing was by immunoSEQ multiplex PCR. The V and J calls and clone size were taken over from that table, and D and trimming were inferred from the DNA. The sample includes 250,000 to 350,000 clones, around 88% of them seen just once.

The genes are TRBV28 and TRBJ1-2; 7 nucleotides match TRBD1. Sequences were obtained from PBMCs or T cells enriched from blood (not recorded which). The clonotype comes from a woman aged 40 to 50 who had recovered from COVID-19. CDR3 in DNA: TGTGCCAGCAGCTACGACAGGGTCTATGGCTACACCTTC. Amino acid sequence: CASSYDRVYGYTF.